The 25 T cell receptor beta chains given below trace back to one sample, sequenced in a study of technical replicates of blood from a handful of donors. TCRdb's table, derived via immunoSEQ multiplex PCR, lists solely in-frame clones and lacks some. The sample holds roughly 72,000 clones; 90% to 95% are singletons and the top ten take approximately 0.4%. Specimen: T cells isolated from PBMCs. The source of these receptors is a human donor in good health.

The chain combines TRBV20-1 with TRBJ2-5, with a possible D match to TRBD2 (6 bases). Looked up from germline, CDR1 is DFQATT and CDR2 is SNEGSKA (reference sequence). CDR3 length: 11 amino acids. V was clipped by 6 bases and J by 3 bases, with 8 bases between them. CDR3 residues: CSAAGKETQYF. The CDR3 DNA reads TGCAGTGCGGCGGGAAAAGAGACCCAGTACTTC.

The gene calls are TRBV5-4 and TRBJ2-4; TRBD1 is a possible D gene (5 bases). Germline CDR1 reads SGHNT; CDR2 reads YYREEE (reference sequence). The CDR3 runs to 15 residues. V was trimmed by 4 bases and J by 5 bases, leaving 16 bases between them. The CDR3 nucleotides read TGTGCCAGCAGCCGCCACCAGGGAACCGAAAACATTCAGTACTTC. Its protein is CASSRHQGTENIQYF.

With respect to this clone: Germline is not matched at one junction end, which may reflect a read error. The V and J genes are TRBV19 and TRBJ1-1; D not resolved. CDR1 is LNHDA, CDR2 SQIVND, per germline (reference sequence). This CDR3 is built from 13 residues. The CDR3 loop is CATSEAVNTEAFF. The CDR3 DNA reads TGTGCCACTAGTGAGGCCGTGAACACTGAAGCTTTCTTT.

The chain has TRBV30 and TRBJ1-5; the D is unclear. This CDR3 contains 14 residues. Per germline, CDR1 GTSNPN and CDR2 SVGIG (reference sequence). V gave up 0 bases and J gave up 5 bases, with 11 bases separating them. CDR3 bases: TGTGCCTGGAGTGTACTAGGAGACCATCAGCCCCAGCATTTT. Protein: CAWSVLGDHQPQHF.

V is TRBV10-1 and J is TRBJ2-2, with a weak D call TRBD2 (5 bases). CDR3 length: 15 amino acids. The V end was cut by 4 bases, the J end by 7 bases, with 16 bases between. Germline V lookup: CDR1 WNHNN, CDR2 SYGVQD (reference sequence). In nucleotides, the CDR3 is TGCGCCAGCAGTGTTGAGGAGGCCCTGGACGGGGAGCTGTTTTTT. This gives the protein CASSVEEALDGELFF.

V is TRBV27 and J is TRBJ1-5; 11 bases match TRBD1. Per germline, CDR1 MNHEY and CDR2 SMNVEV (reference sequence). The CDR3 is 16 residues long. V shed 1 base and J 4 bases; nucleotides not matched to a gene: 3. CDR3 region: CASSLWGTGGNQPQHF. The CDR3 bases are TGTGCCAGCAGTTTATGGGGGACAGGGGGAAATCAGCCCCAGCATTTT.

This chain uses TRBV6-5 with TRBJ1-1; 9 bases are a match to TRBD1. Germline V gene data show CDR1 as MNHEY and CDR2 as SVGAGI. The CDR3 loop spans 14 amino acids. V lost 8 bases and J lost 8; bases outside the gene matches: 12. The CDR3 DNA reads TGTGCCAGCTCTTCCGGGACAGGGATTACCGAAGCTTTCTTT. Amino acids: CASSSGTGITEAFF.

This chain joins TRBV4-2 and TRBJ1-2, with TRBD1 matching 7 bases. The germline gives CDR1 LGHNA, CDR2 YNFKEQ. This CDR3 is 16 amino acids long. Germline trimming cut 1 base from V and 4 bases from J; bases unmatched to any gene: 9. CDR3 in amino acids: CASSQVGTATSYGYTF. The CDR3 DNA sequence: TGTGCCAGCAGCCAAGTAGGGACAGCTACTAGCTATGGCTACACCTTC.

The chain uses TRBV11-2 and TRBJ2-3, with D unclear. The CDR3 is 14 amino acids. Deletions cut 2 bases from V and 0 bases from J, with 6 bases between. CDR1 is SGHAT and CDR2 is FQNNGV in the germline V gene. The CDR3 DNA reads TGTGCCAGCAGCTTACTCTCTAGCACAGATACGCAGTATTTT. As protein: CASSLLSSTDTQYF.

This chain connects TRBV6-1 to TRBJ2-2, with TRBD2 identical over 9 bases. The CDR3 length is 16 residues. V was clipped by 2 bases and J by 8 bases; unmatched bases: 9. Germline values: CDR1 MNHNS, CDR2 SASEGT. CDR3: CASSERLAGPPGELFF. The CDR3 DNA follows: TGTGCCAGCAGTGAACGGCTAGCGGGACCTCCAGGGGAGCTGTTTTTT.

The chain has TRBV5-1 and TRBJ2-7; the D gene is possibly TRBD1 (5 bases). Looked up from germline, CDR1 is SGHRS and CDR2 is YFSETQ. V lost 0 bases and J lost 2, with 6 bases in between. The CDR3 contains 13 residues. The CDR3 DNA follows: TGCGCCAGCAGCTTGGCAGGGACCTACGAGCAGTACTTC. Its translation: CASSLAGTYEQYF.

The chain employs TRBV27 and TRBJ2-1; no clear D gene. This CDR3 has 13 residues. CDR1 is MNHEY, CDR2 SMNVEV, per germline (reference sequence). The ends were cut back, 3 bases at V and 0 bases at J, with 3 bases in the middle. CDR3 DNA sequence: TGTGCCAGCAGTTTTAGCTCCTACAATGAGCAGTTCTTC. Translated: CASSFSSYNEQFF.

The chain joins TRBV28 to TRBJ2-7; D possibly corresponds to TRBD1 (6 bases). The CDR3 covers 13 residues. Germline V gives CDR1 MDHEN, CDR2 SYDVKM. With 9 bases removed from V and 0 bases from J, the gap between germline ends came to 12 bases. CDR3 sequence: CASLGTFSYEQYF. CDR3 nucleotide sequence: TGTGCCAGTCTTGGGACATTCTCCTACGAGCAGTACTTC.

V is TRBV7-9 and J is TRBJ1-1; perhaps TRBD1 as D (6 bases). The CDR3 totals 14 residues. Trimming pared 2 bases from V and 1 base from J, leaving 8 bases between. Germline CDR1 is SEHNR and CDR2 is FQNEAQ (reference sequence). The CDR3 spells CASSLMGQNTEAFF. The CDR3 bases are TGTGCCAGCAGCTTAATGGGACAGAACACTGAAGCTTTCTTT.

The rearrangement links TRBV29-1 to TRBJ2-7, with a tentative D call TRBD1 (6 bases). This CDR3 contains 14 residues. Germline V gives CDR1 SQVTM, CDR2 ANQGSEA. V was cut by 0 bases and J by 2 bases, with 11 bases left in between. This CDR3 is CSVEEEKGAYEQYF. CDR3 coding DNA: TGCAGCGTTGAAGAAGAGAAGGGGGCCTACGAGCAGTACTTC.

Only one count was recorded for this clone. This chain connects TRBV6-5 to TRBJ1-5, with TRBD1 matching over 7 bases. Germline trimming cut 10 bases from V and 5 bases from J; bases unmatched to any gene: 5. CDR3 length equals 12 residues. Germline CDR1 and CDR2: MNHEY and SVGAGI. CDR3 amino acids: CANRDRDQPQHF. The DNA for the CDR3 is TGTGCCAACCGGGACAGAGATCAGCCCCAGCATTTT.

The chain is built from TRBV11-2 and TRBJ2-3; 7 bases agree with TRBD1. Germline assignment: CDR1 SGHAT and CDR2 FQNNGV. The CDR3 totals 15 residues. After removal of 3 bases from V and 0 bases from J, the junction contained 3 bases not matched to a gene. CDR3 DNA sequence: TGTGCCAGCAGCTTGACAGGGCAGAGCACAGATACGCAGTATTTT. It codes for CASSLTGQSTDTQYF. Full variable domain (remainder filled in from reference TRBV11-2 and TRBJ2-3): EAGVAQSPRYKIIEKRQSVAFWCNPISGHATLYWYQQILGQGPKLLIQFQNNGVVDDSQLPKDRFSAERLKGVDSTLKIQPAKLEDSAVYLCASSLTGQSTDTQYFGPGTRLTVL.

The chain employs TRBV21-1 and TRBJ1-1; the table's D call TRBD1 went unverified against the DNA. TRBV21-1 is classified as a pseudogene. The CDR3 length is 15 residues. CDR3 sequence reads: CASSKGKGTRTEAFF. The CDR3 coding sequence is TGTGCCAGCAGCAAGGGTAAAGGGACAAGGACTGAAGCTTTCTTT.

The V and J genes are TRBV13 and TRBJ2-7; possibly TRBD2 for D (5 bases). The V gene lost 0 bases and the J gene lost 4 bases, with 16 bases spanning the gap. The germline V gene has CDR1 PRHDT and CDR2 FYEKMQ (reference sequence). CDR3 length: 16 amino acids. The DNA of the CDR3 is TGTGCCAGCAGCTTAGGCCTCCAAGGAGGAACGTACGAGCAGTACTTC. Translation: CASSLGLQGGTYEQYF.

V is TRBV6-1 and J is TRBJ1-1, with TRBD1 identical over 7 bases. The CDR3 runs 15 residues. The V and J ends lost 2 bases and 4 bases, in that order; junction bases with no gene match: 7. In germline, CDR1 is MNHNS, CDR2 SASEGT. Here the CDR3 DNA reads TGTGCCAGCAGTGAAACAGGGGTGGGAATCACTGAAGCTTTCTTT. Translated, it gives CASSETGVGITEAFF.

The genes are TRBV5-1 and TRBJ2-2, with 9 bases fitting TRBD2. The germline V gene has CDR1 SGHRS and CDR2 YFSETQ. The CDR3 is made up of 15 amino acids. V lost 4 bases to trimming and J lost 7 bases; unmatched junction nucleotides: 8. The CDR3 region has the DNA TGCGCCAGCAGCCGGGAGGGACTAGCAAACGGGGAGCTGTTTTTT. Translated, it gives CASSREGLANGELFF.

This chain uses TRBV18 with TRBJ1-5; 11 bases agree with TRBD1. Germline V gene lookup returns CDR1 KGHSH and CDR2 LQKENI. The CDR3 runs 15 residues. Trimming took 5 bases from V and 1 from J; bases not matched to a gene: 1. CDR3 amino acids: CASSGQGASNQPQHF. The CDR3 coding sequence is TGTGCCAGCTCAGGACAGGGGGCGAGCAATCAGCCCCAGCATTTT.

This chain links TRBV9 with TRBJ1-5; unclear D gene. This CDR3 comprises 17 residues. Germline CDR1 SGDLS, CDR2 YYNGEE. V shed 0 bases and J shed 0 bases, with 13 bases lying between them. Written as DNA, the CDR3 is TGTGCCAGCAGCGTAGGGTCCCAGGTTCATAGCAATCAGCCCCAGCATTTT. It codes for CASSVGSQVHSNQPQHF.

The rearrangement joins TRBV7-2 to TRBJ1-1, with 7 bases identical to TRBD1. The V gene's germline CDR1 is SGHTA and CDR2 FQGNSA. The CDR3 has 13 amino acids. Trimming took 3 bases from V and 11 from J; bases not matched to a gene: 9. CDR3: CASSFAGQGDAFF. CDR3 DNA sequence: TGTGCCAGCAGCTTTGCCGGCCAGGGGGACGCTTTCTTT.

The rearrangement joins TRBV11-2 to TRBJ2-7, with D uncertain. Germline V gives CDR1 SGHAT, CDR2 FQNNGV. The CDR3 covers 13 residues. The ends were cut back, 4 bases at V and 3 bases at J, with 10 bases in the middle. The CDR3 is CASSSGLDYEQYF. For the CDR3, the DNA is TGTGCCAGCAGCTCAGGTTTGGACTACGAGCAGTACTTC.